This is a list of T cell receptor beta chains from one sample in a study of blood T cell repertoires in COVID-19. Clones were sequenced by immunoSEQ multiplex PCR, and TCRdb holds only the in-frame ones, with some missing. The data show approximately 71,000 clones, roughly 78% seen once. The sequencing input was peripheral blood. These receptors were obtained from a man in his sixties with active or convalescent COVID-19. Each CDR3 is given with its conserved first and last residue. The D gene is left open where the match is weak. A clone size is listed for some rows: how often the clone was seen (once, few, many), or a class if it is expanded.

v_call	j_call	clone_size	d_call	cdr3_nt	cdr3_aa
TRBV6-4	TRBJ1-6	.	.	TGTGCCAGCAGTGCCAATCAGGGGTATAATTCACCCCTCCACTTT	CASSANQGYNSPLHF
TRBV19	TRBJ1-2	.	TRBD1	TGTGCCAGTAGCAGGGGACAGCAATCTAACTATGGCTACACCTTC	CASSRGQQSNYGYTF
TRBV6-5	TRBJ2-2	.	.	TGTGCCAGCAGCCCCTTGAGGGCGAACACCGGGGAGCTGTTTTTT	CASSPLRANTGELFF
TRBV20-1	TRBJ1-1	.	TRBD1	TGCAGTGCTAGTCCCACAGGGGCGTCTTCTGAAGCTTTCTTT	CSASPTGASSEAFF
TRBV7-8	TRBJ1-1	.	.	TGTGCCAGCATTAGTGAAGGATTAGGGGTGATCACTGAAGCTTTCTTT	CASISEGLGVITEAFF
TRBV7-9	TRBJ1-4	.	TRBD1	TGTGCCAGCAGCCAGACAGGGGGAAAACTGTTTTTT	CASSQTGGKLFF
TRBV15	TRBJ2-3	.	TRBD2	TGTGCCACCAGCAGGACCGGGACTAGTGAAACAGATACGCAGTATTTT	CATSRTGTSETDTQYF
TRBV5-1	TRBJ2-3	.	.	TGCGCCAGCAGCCCCGACAGAGATACGCAGTATTTT	CASSPDRDTQYF
TRBV7-9	TRBJ2-7	few	.	TGTGCCAGCAACTCCCCGGACAAATTCTACGAGCAGTACTTC	CASNSPDKFYEQYF
TRBV7-8	TRBJ2-3	.	TRBD1	TGTGCCCCCAGTGGACAGGGGCCAGATACGCAGTATTTT	CAPSGQGPDTQYF
TRBV11-2	TRBJ2-3	.	TRBD2	TGTGCCAGCAGCTCGGGACTAGTTCAAGATACGCAGTATTTT	CASSSGLVQDTQYF
TRBV28	TRBJ2-3	.	TRBD1	TGTGCCAGCAGCTCCCCGGGACAGCCACGACAAGATACGCAGTATTTT	CASSSPGQPRQDTQYF
TRBV29-1	TRBJ2-1	.	.	TGCAGCGTTGCTGGGCGGGCTAGCGCTAACAATGAGCAGTTCTTC	CSVAGRASANNEQFF
TRBV3-1/TRBV3-2	TRBJ2-1	.	.	TGTGCCAGCAGCCGAGACGGACAATACAATGAGCAGTTCTTC	CASSRDGQYNEQFF
TRBV3-1/TRBV3-2	TRBJ1-2	.	.	TGTGCCAGCAGCACGGGTGGAGGCTACACCTTC	CASSTGGGYTF
TRBV2	TRBJ2-1	.	TRBD2	TGTGCCAGCAGTGGGTTTAGCGGGGTCGGCAATGAGCAGTTCTTC	CASSGFSGVGNEQFF
TRBV7-3	TRBJ2-1	.	.	TGTGCCAGCAGCTTAAACCCGGGGGGCAGCAATGAGCAGTTCTTC	CASSLNPGGSNEQFF
TRBV5-1	TRBJ2-3	once	TRBD1	TGCGCCAGCAGCTTGGCCTTGACAGGGACAGATACGCAGTATTTT	CASSLALTGTDTQYF
TRBV4-2	TRBJ1-5	.	.	TGTGCCAGCAGCAGGAGTGGAGGGACGCAGCCCCAGCATTTT	CASSRSGGTQPQHF
TRBV29-1	TRBJ1-1	.	.	TGCAGCGACTCCTCAGGGGTTGAAGCTTTCTTT	CSDSSGVEAFF
TRBV5-8	TRBJ1-4	.	.	TGTGCCAGCACCCGGGGTAATGAAAAACTGTTTTTT	CASTRGNEKLFF
TRBV6-6	TRBJ2-5	.	.	TGTGCCAGCAGCCAACCAGGCTCCGGAGGGGAGACCCAGTACTTC	CASSQPGSGGETQYF
TRBV1	TRBJ2-2	.	.	TGCACCAGCAGCCAGCTGACTAGCGGGTTGAACACCGGGGAGCTATTTTTT	CTSSQLTSGLNTGELFF
TRBV7-9	TRBJ1-1	.	TRBD1	TGTGCCAGCAGCTCGCACAGGGGTTTCGTCACTGAAGCTTTCTTT	CASSSHRGFVTEAFF
TRBV7-2	TRBJ2-5	few	.	TGTGCCAGCAGCGGAGGGATCTTACAAGAGACCCAGTACTTC	CASSGGILQETQYF
TRBV5-1	TRBJ2-1	once	TRBD2	TGCGCCAGCAGCCGATGGACTAGCGGTACGGCAGGGAATGAGCAGTTCTTC	CASSRWTSGTAGNEQFF
TRBV3-1/TRBV3-2	TRBJ2-1	.	TRBD1	TGTGCCAGCAGCCAAGATCCAACCAAGATAGGACAGGGGTCCTACAATGAGCAGTTCTTC	CASSQDPTKIGQGSYNEQFF
TRBV6-5	TRBJ2-5	.	TRBD2	TGTGCCAGCGGGGCGGGGGTACACCAAGAGACCCAGTACTTC	CASGAGVHQETQYF
TRBV28	TRBJ1-6	.	.	TGTGCCAGCAGCCTCATCCGTGACAGTAATTCACCCCTCCACTTT	CASSLIRDSNSPLHF
TRBV5-1	TRBJ2-4	.	TRBD1	TGCGCCAGCAGGAGGGACAGTGGGAGAAACATTCAGTACTTC	CASRRDSGRNIQYF
TRBV7-2	TRBJ1-2	.	TRBD1	TGTGCCAGCAGCCCCACCGCCGCCAGGGGGCTAAGTCATGGCTACACCTTC	CASSPTAARGLSHGYTF
TRBV28	TRBJ1-3	.	.	TGTGCCAGCAGGAAATTACAGGGATCCATATATTTT	CASRKLQGSIYF
TRBV14	TRBJ1-2	.	TRBD1	TGTGCCAGCAGCCATTGGGCATACAGGGGGCATGGCTACACCTTC	CASSHWAYRGHGYTF
TRBV12-3/TRBV12-4	TRBJ2-7	.	.	TGTGCCAGCACCAATACAGGGCTCTACGAGCAGTACTTC	CASTNTGLYEQYF
TRBV7-2	TRBJ2-6	.	TRBD2	TGTGCCAGCAGCTTTCAGCGGGGTTCTGGGGCCAACGTCCTGACTTTC	CASSFQRGSGANVLTF
TRBV11-1	TRBJ1-1	.	.	TGTGCCAGCAGCTTACCCGGGGTCCGCACTGAAGCTTTCTTT	CASSLPGVRTEAFF
TRBV5-5	TRBJ1-2	.	TRBD1	TGTGCCAGCAGTCTCGGAGGGACAGGGGTTATGGGCTATGGCTACACCTTC	CASSLGGTGVMGYGYTF
TRBV11-3	TRBJ2-5	.	TRBD2	TGTGCCAGCAGCTTAGGGGTAGCGGGGGAGGAAGAGACCCAGTACTTC	CASSLGVAGEEETQYF
TRBV28	TRBJ1-5	.	.	TGTGCCAGCACTTTGGGGGGGAATAGCAATCAGCCCCAGCATTTT	CASTLGGNSNQPQHF
TRBV20-1	TRBJ1-5	.	.	TGCAGTGCTAGGGCGGTTAGGGGCCAGCATTTT	CSARAVRGQHF
TRBV28	TRBJ1-1	.	TRBD1	TGTGCCAGCAGCCCGACCTGGGGGACAGCTGGGAATACTGAAGCTTTCTTT	CASSPTWGTAGNTEAFF
TRBV6-2/TRBV6-3	TRBJ2-3	.	.	TGTGCCAGCAGTTGGGCTAGCGTAGACACAGATACGCAGTATTTT	CASSWASVDTDTQYF
TRBV21-1	TRBJ1-5	.	.	TGTGCTGGGGCCCGACAGCCCCAGCATTTT	CAGARQPQHF
TRBV7-3	TRBJ2-7	.	TRBD2	TGTGCCAGCAGCCCCGGACTAGCGCAAGGCTACGAGCAGTACTTC	CASSPGLAQGYEQYF
TRBV5-4	TRBJ2-1	.	TRBD1	TGTGCCAGCAGCTCCGGGACAGGGGGCGATGAGCAGTTCTTC	CASSSGTGGDEQFF
TRBV5-1	TRBJ2-5	.	TRBD2	TGCGCCAGCAGCATACTAGCGGGGGGGCCCCAAGAGACCCAGTACTTC	CASSILAGGPQETQYF
TRBV7-2	TRBJ2-3	.	.	TGTGCCAGCAGCTTAGTATCAGATACGCAGTATTTT	CASSLVSDTQYF
TRBV11-2	TRBJ2-7	.	.	TGTGCCAGCAGCTTAGGGACACCCTACGAGCAGTACTTC	CASSLGTPYEQYF
TRBV4-1	TRBJ2-7	.	TRBD2	TGCGCCAGCAGCCAACTACCAAGACTAGCGGGGGGGGAGTACGAGCAGTACTTC	CASSQLPRLAGGEYEQYF
TRBV7-9	TRBJ2-1	.	.	TGTGCCAGCAGCCCCTACGGGACACACAATGAGCAGTTCTTC	CASSPYGTHNEQFF
TRBV18	TRBJ2-2	few	.	TGTGCCAGCTCACCACTTGGGGGCCCGTACGGGGAGCTGTTTTTT	CASSPLGGPYGELFF
TRBV2	TRBJ1-5	.	TRBD1	TGTGCCAGCAGTCGAGAGGGACAGAGCAATCAGCCCCAGCATTTT	CASSREGQSNQPQHF
TRBV27	TRBJ2-1	few	TRBD2	TGTGCCAGCAGTTTTGGCGGGGGGGCCCTCTACAATGAGCAGTTCTTC	CASSFGGGALYNEQFF
TRBV18	TRBJ1-1	.	.	TGTGCCAGCTCACCTCTCACAGTCATGAACACTGAAGCTTTCTTT	CASSPLTVMNTEAFF
TRBV12-3/TRBV12-4	TRBJ1-1	once	TRBD1	TGTGCCAGCAGTTTTTCACAGGGGGCTGAAGCTTTCTTT	CASSFSQGAEAFF
TRBV6-6	TRBJ2-5	.	.	TGTGCCAGCAGTTACCCAGAATTCAGGGGTGGCCAGTACTTC	CASSYPEFRGGQYF
TRBV11-2	TRBJ1-1	.	.	TGTGCCAGCAGCTTAGGTCAGGGATTGAACACTGAAGCTTTCTTT	CASSLGQGLNTEAFF
TRBV4-3	TRBJ1-3	.	.	TGCGCCAGCAGCCCCTCCCCCGAGTTAGCCCTGGGCACCATATATTTT	CASSPSPELALGTIYF
TRBV19	TRBJ1-6	.	TRBD1	TGTGCCAGTAGTCTGGACAGGGTTAATTCACCCCTCCACTTT	CASSLDRVNSPLHF
TRBV4-1	TRBJ1-2	.	TRBD1	TGCGCCAGCAGCCAGTTGGGGACAGGTGAACAGTATGGCTACACCTTC	CASSQLGTGEQYGYTF